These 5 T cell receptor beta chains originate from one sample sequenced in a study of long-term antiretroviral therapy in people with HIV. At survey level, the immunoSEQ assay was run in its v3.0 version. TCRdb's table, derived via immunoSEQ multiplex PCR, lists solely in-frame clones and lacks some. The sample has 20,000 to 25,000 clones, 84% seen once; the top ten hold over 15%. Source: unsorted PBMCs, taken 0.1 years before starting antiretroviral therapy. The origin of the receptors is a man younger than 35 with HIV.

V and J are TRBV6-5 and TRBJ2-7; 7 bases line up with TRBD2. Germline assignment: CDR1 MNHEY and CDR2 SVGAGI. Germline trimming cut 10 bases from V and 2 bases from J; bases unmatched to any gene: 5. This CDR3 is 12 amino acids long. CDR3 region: CATGGTPYEQYF. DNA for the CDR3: TGTGCCACCGGGGGGACGCCCTACGAGCAGTACTTC.

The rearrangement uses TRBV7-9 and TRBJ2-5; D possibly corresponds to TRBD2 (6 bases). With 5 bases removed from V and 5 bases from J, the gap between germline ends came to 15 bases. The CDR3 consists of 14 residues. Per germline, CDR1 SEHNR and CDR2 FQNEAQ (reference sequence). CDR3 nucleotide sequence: TGTGCCAGCAGCCCTCGGGGGAGTGGGGAGACCCAGTACTTC. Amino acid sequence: CASSPRGSGETQYF.

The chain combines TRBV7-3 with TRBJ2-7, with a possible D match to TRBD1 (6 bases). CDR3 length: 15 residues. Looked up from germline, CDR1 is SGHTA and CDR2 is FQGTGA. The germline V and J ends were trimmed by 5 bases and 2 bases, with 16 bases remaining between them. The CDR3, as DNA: TGTGCCAGCAGCATGGGGGCCAGTGCAGCCTACGAGCAGTACTTC. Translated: CASSMGASAAYEQYF.

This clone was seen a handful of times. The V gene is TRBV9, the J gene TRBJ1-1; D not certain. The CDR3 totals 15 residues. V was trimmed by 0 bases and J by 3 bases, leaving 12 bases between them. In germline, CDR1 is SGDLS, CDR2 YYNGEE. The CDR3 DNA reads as TGTGCCAGCAGCGTAGGGTTCGGGCGGGACACTGAAGCTTTCTTT. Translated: CASSVGFGRDTEAFF.

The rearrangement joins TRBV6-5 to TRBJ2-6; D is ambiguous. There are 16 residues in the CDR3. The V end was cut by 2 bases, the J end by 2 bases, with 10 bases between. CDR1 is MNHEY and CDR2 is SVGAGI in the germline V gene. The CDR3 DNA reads TGTGCCAGCAGTTACGCCCGGAACCCTGGGGCCAACGTCCTGACTTTC. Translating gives CASSYARNPGANVLTF.